This T cell receptor beta chain was found in a study of T cells expressing NK-cell markers. Study-level information: Beta-chain profiling covered CD3+CD56+NKG2C+, CD3+CD56+NKG2C- and CD3+CD56-NKG2C+ sorted subsets. Seven donors tested HCMV-seropositive and one tested seronegative among the eight sequenced. Study results and caveats: Clarity on HCMV specificity was lacking for the expanded NKG2C+ T cell clones.

With respect to this clonotype: Its antigen remains unknown.

One entry per CDR3 protein, without DNA, is what TCRdb gives after re-calling the 5' RACE reads. The sample table includes almost 450,000 distinct CDR3 sequences. Looked up from germline, CDR1 is MNHEY and CDR2 is SVGAGI. The length of the CDR3 is 13 residues. The rearrangement uses TRBV6-5 and TRBJ2-7; with no DNA, the TCRdb D assignment of TRBD1 cannot be verified. The sequencing sample was made of blood T cells: a sorted CD56 or NKG2C T cell subset, CD4+ or CD8+ T cells, or bulk PBMC T cells (not recorded which). The clonotype originates from a woman between 18 and 70 years old in good health. The CDR3 here is CASSYQGGYEQYF.